A single sample gave rise to the 30 T cell receptor beta chains below, sequenced in a study of early T cells in non-severe SARS-CoV-2 infection. TCRdb re-derived calls from the 5' RACE reads in MiXCR, one entry per CDR3 protein. The table lists fewer than 30,000 distinct CDR3 sequences, 5% to 6.5% of them singletons. The material was whole blood, obtained at baseline. The receptors come from an adult who was a healthcare worker with PCR-confirmed SARS-CoV-2 infection or an uninfected control (not recorded which).

V is TRBV13 and J is TRBJ2-1; 13 positions match TRBD2. The CDR3 loop spans 15 amino acids. The ends lost 6 bases at V and 8 bases at J; junction bases unmatched: 7. Germline V gives CDR1 PRHDT, CDR2 FYEKMQ (reference sequence). Written as DNA, the CDR3 is TGTGCCAGCAGATACTGGACTAGCGGGAGCGATGAGCAGTTCTTC. Protein: CASRYWTSGSDEQFF.

This clonotype was recorded a few times. The chain has TRBV7-8 and TRBJ2-7; D unresolved. Trimming removed 3 bases from V and 2 bases from J, with 5 bases in between. CDR1 and CDR2 from the germline V gene are SGHVS and FQNEAQ. The CDR3 has 12 amino acids. The chain's CDR3 is CASSLSTYEQYF. The CDR3 bases are TGTGCCAGCAGCTTGAGTACCTACGAGCAGTACTTC.

This clonotype showed up many times. The chain recombines TRBV7-2 with TRBJ2-1; maybe TRBD2 (5 bases). The V and J ends lost 4 bases and 5 bases respectively, with 15 bases between them. The V gene's germline CDR1 is SGHTA and CDR2 FQGNSA. This CDR3 region has 15 residues. The CDR3 protein is CASSSPGIHDNEQFF. For the CDR3, the DNA is TGTGCCAGCAGCTCTCCGGGGATCCACGACAATGAGCAGTTCTTC.

This clonotype was observed at least ten times. This chain connects TRBV20-1 to TRBJ2-5; D unresolved. Germline lookup yields CDR1 DFQATT and CDR2 SNEGSKA (reference sequence). The CDR3 is 13 amino acids. V shed 4 bases and J shed 5 bases, with 14 bases lying between them. The CDR3 is CSAIPTLGETQYF. CDR3 in DNA: TGCAGTGCTATCCCGACACTGGGGGAGACCCAGTACTTC.

There are many counts of this clonotype. CDR3 coding DNA: TGTGCCAGCAGCCCTAGTTCCGACCGCGCTAACTATGGCTACACCTTC. This encodes CASSPSSDRANYGYTF. The V call is TRBV7-2, the J call TRBJ1-2; D gene ambiguous. The V end was cut by 5 bases, the J end by 0 bases, with 16 bases between. Germline assignment: CDR1 SGHTA and CDR2 FQGNSA. The CDR3 loop spans 16 amino acids.

This clonotype occurred many times. This sequence joins TRBV12-3 or TRBV12-4 and TRBJ1-1; 7 nucleotides align to TRBD1. Unmatched junction bases numbered 10, after V lost 7 bases and J lost 8 bases. The CDR3 has 13 amino acids. This CDR3 is CASNGQDSMEAFF. Here the CDR3 DNA reads TGTGCCAGCAACGGACAGGACAGCATGGAAGCTTTCTTT.

At least ten counts were recorded for this clonotype. V usage is TRBV10-1 and J usage is TRBJ2-1; D is possibly TRBD1 (6 bases). This CDR3 region has 14 residues. Germline V gives CDR1 WNHNN, CDR2 SYGVQD (reference sequence). V was shortened by 5 bases and J by 4 bases, with 12 bases between the two germline ends. The CDR3 loop is CASSLSGQYNEQFF. DNA of the CDR3: TGCGCCAGCAGTTTGTCCGGACAGTACAATGAGCAGTTCTTC.

The table lists this clonotype with many counts. V is TRBV6-6 and J is TRBJ2-3; D gene ambiguous. Trimming removed 1 base from V and 4 bases from J, with 6 bases in between. Germline CDR1 and CDR2: MNHNY and SVGAGI (reference sequence). This CDR3 spans 13 amino acids. The CDR3 loop is CASSYLRPDTQYF. DNA of the CDR3: TGTGCCAGCAGTTACTTGCGGCCAGATACGCAGTATTTT.

This clonotype was detected ten times or more. The chain carries TRBV20-1 and TRBJ2-7; 9 nucleotides line up with TRBD2. CDR1 is DFQATT and CDR2 is SNEGSKA in the germline V gene (reference sequence). This CDR3 contains 14 residues. V lost 5 bases and J lost 5; bases outside the gene matches: 10. CDR3 region: CSAVASSGTHEQYF. Written as DNA, the CDR3 is TGCAGTGCTGTGGCCTCTAGCGGGACCCACGAGCAGTACTTC.

This clonotype occurred many times. This chain joins TRBV2 and TRBJ1-2; TRBD1 agrees at 7 bases. Germline loops: CDR1 SNHLY, CDR2 FYNNEI. The ends lost 6 bases at V and 4 bases at J; junction bases unmatched: 8. The CDR3 has 14 amino acids. The CDR3 sequence: CASRPTGLAYGYTF. Here the CDR3 DNA reads TGTGCCAGCAGGCCGACAGGGTTAGCCTATGGCTACACCTTC.

This clonotype was seen ten or more times. The chain has TRBV28 and TRBJ2-4; 9 bases are a match to TRBD2. The CDR3 spans 15 residues. V gave up 6 bases and J gave up 7 bases; unmatched junction bases: 10. Germline V lookup: CDR1 MDHEN, CDR2 SYDVKM. CDR3 nucleotides: TGTGCCAGCAGCGCGGGAGGGAGAGGGAGGAACATTCAGTACTTC. Translation gives CASSAGGRGRNIQYF.

This clonotype was observed at least ten times. CDR3 DNA: TGTGCCAGCAGACCGACAGGGCTCATATACGAGCAGTACTTC. It encodes CASRPTGLIYEQYF. The V gene is TRBV28, the J gene TRBJ2-7; TRBD1 aligns across 7 bases. The CDR3 length is 14 residues. V lost 6 bases and J lost 4; bases outside the gene matches: 9. Per germline, CDR1 MDHEN and CDR2 SYDVKM.

The genes are TRBV12-3 or TRBV12-4 and TRBJ1-2, with 7 bases that match TRBD1. V dropped 5 bases and J dropped 0; count of bases not matched to a gene: 3. This CDR3 spans 14 amino acids. The CDR3 reads CASSQQGPNYGYTF. For the CDR3, the DNA is TGTGCCAGCAGTCAACAGGGGCCTAACTATGGCTACACCTTC.

V and J are TRBV12-3 or TRBV12-4 and TRBJ2-2; 13 bases are a match to TRBD2. The CDR3 totals 16 residues. J gave up 6 bases and V 5 bases, and 6 bases lay outside the gene matches. CDR3 bases: TGTGCCAGCAGTCTTGGACTAGCGGGAGTGGCCGGGGAGCTGTTTTTT. Translated: CASSLGLAGVAGELFF.

This clonotype appeared many times. The gene calls are TRBV7-3 and TRBJ2-5; no clear D. CDR1 is SGHTA, CDR2 FQGTGA, per germline. The V end was cut by 7 bases, the J end by 3 bases, with 24 bases between. CDR3 length: 17 residues. DNA for the CDR3: TGTGCCAGCACAACTTGGGGTGGGCCTATGACGAAAGAGACCCAGTACTTC. It yields the protein CASTTWGGPMTKETQYF.

This clonotype was counted at least ten times. V gene TRBV25-1 combines with J gene TRBJ2-2; perhaps TRBD1 as D (6 bases). CDR3 size: 15 residues. The V end was cut by 4 bases, the J end by 2 bases, with 11 bases between. Germline CDR1 and CDR2: MGHDK and SYGVNS. CDR3 protein: CASSADRTNTGELFF. The CDR3 DNA reads TGTGCCAGCAGTGCCGACAGGACCAACACCGGGGAGCTGTTTTTT.

In its sample, this clonotype was seen a few times. The genes are TRBV7-2 and TRBJ2-5; 12 bases fit TRBD2. The trim removed 3 bases at V and 3 bases at J, leaving 8 bases unmatched. The CDR3 consists of 17 residues. From germline, CDR1 is SGHTA and CDR2 FQGNSA. The CDR3 sequence is CASSFPTRLAGEETQYF. The CDR3 DNA sequence: TGTGCCAGCAGCTTCCCCACTCGACTAGCGGGGGAAGAGACCCAGTACTTC.

This clonotype was recorded many times. This sequence joins TRBV29-1 and TRBJ2-5, with 7 bases lining up with TRBD2. The CDR3 has 14 residues. V was pared by 3 bases and J by 2 bases, with 6 bases of the junction left unmatched. Germline V gene lookup returns CDR1 SQVTM and CDR2 ANQGSEA. The CDR3 region is CSVDASGTQETQYF. CDR3 DNA: TGCAGCGTTGATGCTAGCGGTACACAAGAGACCCAGTACTTC.

This clonotype was found many times. J is TRBJ1-1 and V is TRBV14; 9 bases match TRBD1. V gave up 6 bases and J gave up 4 bases; unmatched junction bases: 3. Germline loops: CDR1 SGHDN, CDR2 FVKESK. The CDR3 is made up of 13 amino acids. The CDR3 is CASRKQGATEAFF. CDR3 coding DNA: TGTGCCAGCAGAAAACAGGGGGCCACTGAAGCTTTCTTT.

This clonotype was seen ten or more times. V is TRBV11-3 and J is TRBJ2-1, with 9 positions matching TRBD2. The CDR3 has 17 amino acids. CDR1 and CDR2 from the germline V gene are SGHNT and YENEEA. J gave up 6 bases and V 4 bases, and 13 bases lay outside the gene matches. CDR3 in amino acids: CASSSQRSGRPINEQFF. DNA for the CDR3: TGTGCCAGCAGCTCCCAGAGGAGCGGGAGGCCCATCAATGAGCAGTTCTTC. Based on the CDR3 plus reference TRBV11-3 and TRBJ2-1, the full variable domain is EAGVVQSPRYKIIEKKQPVAFWCNPISGHNTLYWYLQNLGQGPELLIRYENEEAVDDSQLPKDRFSAERLKGVDSTLKIQPAELGDSAVYLCASSSQRSGRPINEQFFGPGTRLTVL.

This clonotype appeared many times. This chain uses TRBV21-1 with TRBJ2-7; TRBD1, the table's D call, was not compared with the DNA. TRBV21-1 counts as a pseudogene. The CDR3 extends over 20 amino acids. The CDR3 region has the DNA TGTGCCAGCAGCCCCCAGGGACTGGGGGACTTGAAGCGGAATACCTACGAGCAGTACTTC. Protein: CASSPQGLGDLKRNTYEQYF.

This clonotype was counted ten times or more. The chain carries TRBV20-1 and TRBJ2-3, with 7 bases matching TRBD2. The V gene end was trimmed by 6 bases and the J gene end by 4 bases; junction bases not matched to a gene: 10. Germline CDR1 and CDR2: DFQATT and SNEGSKA (reference sequence). The CDR3 has 14 residues. CDR3 protein: CSAVGEGHADTQYF. The CDR3 nucleotides are TGCAGTGCGGTTGGGGAGGGTCACGCAGATACGCAGTATTTT.

This clonotype has just a few counts. The CDR3 sequence is CASRDRGPNTEAFF. CDR3 DNA: TGTGCCAGCAGGGACAGGGGACCGAACACTGAAGCTTTCTTT. V usage is TRBV6-1 and J usage is TRBJ1-1; 9 bases map to TRBD1. CDR1 and CDR2 (germline): MNHNS, SASEGT. J was trimmed by 1 base and V by 6 bases; bases with no gene match: 3. The CDR3 is made up of 14 amino acids.

This clonotype was picked up many times. V and J are TRBV5-4 and TRBJ1-4; no clear D gene. Per the germline V gene, CDR1 is SGHNT and CDR2 is YYREEE (reference sequence). V dropped 0 bases and J dropped 0 bases, with 3 bases sitting between them. CDR3 length: 14 residues. CDR3 protein: CASSLDATNEKLFF. The DNA for the CDR3 is TGTGCCAGCAGCTTGGATGCAACTAATGAAAAACTGTTTTTT.

This clonotype appeared many times. J is TRBJ2-1 and V is TRBV18; no clear D gene. V dropped 1 base and J dropped 4 bases, with 5 bases sitting between them. Germline CDR1 and CDR2: KGHSH and LQKENI. The CDR3 extends over 13 amino acids. CDR3 amino acids: CASSPREYNEQFF. CDR3 bases: TGTGCCAGCTCACCACGGGAATACAATGAGCAGTTCTTC.

Ten or more counts support this clonotype. The chain joins TRBV27 to TRBJ2-7; D perhaps matches TRBD1 (5 bases). The CDR3 length is 13 residues. Looked up from germline, CDR1 is MNHEY and CDR2 is SMNVEV (reference sequence). The V end lost 3 bases, the J end lost 3 bases, and 9 bases lay between the germline ends. The CDR3 is CASSLGRVYEQYF. DNA of the CDR3: TGTGCCAGCAGTTTGGGCAGGGTCTACGAGCAGTACTTC.

This clonotype was seen repeatedly, ten times or more. This chain links TRBV10-3 with TRBJ2-7; TRBD2 agrees at 7 bases. Germline V lookup: CDR1 ENHRY, CDR2 SYGVKD. Trimming removed 3 bases from V and 6 bases from J; junction bases left unmatched: 11. The CDR3 runs to 15 residues. The CDR3 region is CAISEGTPGGSEQYF. CDR3 DNA sequence: TGTGCCATCAGTGAAGGGACTCCGGGAGGTAGCGAGCAGTACTTC.

This clonotype was observed a few times. The chain carries TRBV19 and TRBJ2-3; a possible D gene is TRBD2 (6 bases). The CDR3 is made up of 14 amino acids. Germline values: CDR1 LNHDA, CDR2 SQIVND (reference sequence). The V gene lost 7 bases and the J gene lost 1 base, with 12 bases spanning the gap. DNA for the CDR3: TGTGCCAGTATGCGGGGCCCAGGCACAGATACGCAGTATTTT. Translating gives CASMRGPGTDTQYF.

This clonotype was picked up many times. The V gene is TRBV12-3 or TRBV12-4, the J gene TRBJ2-7, with 7 bases identical to TRBD1. The CDR3 is 15 amino acids. V lost 2 bases, J lost 0 bases, and 4 bases stayed unmatched. CDR3 amino acids: CASSLRGHSSYEQYF. The CDR3 DNA reads as TGTGCCAGCAGTTTAAGGGGGCACAGCTCCTACGAGCAGTACTTC.

This clonotype was counted at least ten times. The rearrangement uses TRBV20-1 and TRBJ2-1; 8 bases are shared with TRBD2. The CDR3 is 16 residues long. V lost 3 bases to trimming and J lost 1 base; unmatched junction nucleotides: 8. The germline CDR1 and CDR2 sequences are DFQATT and SNEGSKA (reference sequence). For the CDR3, the DNA is TGCAGTGCTAGCTGGCGGGGGGCCACGTCCTACAATGAGCAGTTCTTC. This gives the protein CSASWRGATSYNEQFF.